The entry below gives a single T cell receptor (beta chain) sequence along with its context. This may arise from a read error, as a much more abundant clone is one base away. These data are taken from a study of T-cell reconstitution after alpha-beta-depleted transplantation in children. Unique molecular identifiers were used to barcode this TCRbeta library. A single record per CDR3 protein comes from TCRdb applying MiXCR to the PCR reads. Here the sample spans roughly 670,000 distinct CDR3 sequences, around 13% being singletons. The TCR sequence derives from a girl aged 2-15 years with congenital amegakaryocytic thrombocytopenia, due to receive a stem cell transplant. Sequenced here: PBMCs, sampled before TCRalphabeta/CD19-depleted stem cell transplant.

The CDR3 region is CSARGSGLVQVTQYF. The CDR3 DNA reads TGCAGTGCTAGAGGTTCGGGACTAGTTCAAGTTACGCAGTATTTT. This chain links TRBV20-1 with TRBJ2-3; the match to TRBD2 covers 8 bases. Germline CDR1 is DFQATT and CDR2 is SNEGSKA (reference sequence). The ends lost 1 base at V and 8 bases at J; junction bases unmatched: 11. The CDR3 contains 15 residues.